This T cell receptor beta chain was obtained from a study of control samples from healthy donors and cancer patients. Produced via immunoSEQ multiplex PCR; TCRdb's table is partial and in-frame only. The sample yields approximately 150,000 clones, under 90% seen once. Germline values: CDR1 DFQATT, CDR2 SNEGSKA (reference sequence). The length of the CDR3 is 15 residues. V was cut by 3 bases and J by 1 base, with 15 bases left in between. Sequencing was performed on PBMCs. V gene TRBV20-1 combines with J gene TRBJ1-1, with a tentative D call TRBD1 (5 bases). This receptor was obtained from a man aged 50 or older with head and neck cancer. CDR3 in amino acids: CSASKGASRNTEAFF. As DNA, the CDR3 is TGCAGTGCTAGTAAAGGGGCCTCACGGAACACTGAAGCTTTCTTT.